One and the same sample provided the 7 T cell receptor beta chains below, sequenced in a study of blood T cells in healthy people across ages. Next came a second PCR, run for about 6 to 12 cycles, which used a sample-barcoded 5' primer along with a J-beta primer mix. One entry per CDR3 protein, called by TCRdb with MiXCR from the 5' RACE reads. The table shows more than 800,000 distinct CDR3 sequences, with 45% occurring only once. Sequencing was carried out using blood. Every receptor here comes from a woman between 55 and 75 years old in good health.

In DNA, the CDR3 is TGTGCCTGGAGTGAGCTGGGGGGGGAAAAACTGTTTTTT. Translated: CAWSELGGEKLFF. The chain recombines TRBV30 with TRBJ1-4; D might be TRBD1 (5 bases). The V gene's germline CDR1 is GTSNPN and CDR2 SVGIG (reference sequence). The CDR3 consists of 13 residues. Trimming left V 1 base short and J 8 bases short, with 11 bases between.

This clonotype was picked up a small number of times. The chain joins TRBV20-1 to TRBJ2-7; the D is unclear. CDR1 and CDR2 from the germline V gene are DFQATT and SNEGSKA (reference sequence). Trimming took 0 bases from V and 2 from J, leaving 8 bases between them. The CDR3 consists of 13 residues. The CDR3 DNA is TGCAGTGCTAGAGACGTTGACACCTACGAGCAGTACTTC. Translated, it gives CSARDVDTYEQYF.

This chain links TRBV6-1 with TRBJ2-1, with a weak D call TRBD1 (5 bases). V was pared by 6 bases and J by 7 bases, with 10 bases between. CDR1 is MNHNS, CDR2 SASEGT, per germline. This CDR3 is 12 amino acids long. The CDR3 DNA sequence: TGTGCCAGCAGGGACACCGGGAATGAGCAGTTCTTC. Protein product: CASRDTGNEQFF.

Note on this clonotype: A read error may be the cause here, since a much bigger clone is one base away. The chain recombines TRBV27 with TRBJ2-5; tentatively, D is TRBD1 (5 bases). Germline V gives CDR1 MNHEY, CDR2 SMNVEV (reference sequence). With 5 bases removed from V and 9 bases from J, the gap between germline ends came to 13 bases. The CDR3 extends over 12 amino acids. CDR3: CASSLGVGSQYF. Here the CDR3 DNA reads TGTGCCAGCAGTCTAGGGGTCGGGTCCCAGTACTTC.

The V gene is TRBV29-1, the J gene TRBJ1-2; TRBD1 aligns across 9 bases. This CDR3 spans 11 amino acids. Germline-derived CDR1 and CDR2 are SQVTM and ANQGSEA. The V gene end was trimmed by 6 bases and the J gene end by 8 bases; junction bases not matched to a gene: 4. The CDR3 bases are TGCAGCGTCACAGGGGGCGTCGGCTACACCTTC. Residues: CSVTGGVGYTF.

The chain is built from TRBV2 and TRBJ2-5; D is undetermined. CDR3 length equals 12 residues. CDR1 and CDR2 from the germline V gene are SNHLY and FYNNEI. Trimming cost V 1 base and J 2 bases, with 2 bases left between them. The CDR3 nucleotides read TGTGCCAGCAGTGAAGGTCAAGAGACCCAGTACTTC. Encoded protein: CASSEGQETQYF.

This clonotype was detected a few times. The chain recombines TRBV12-3 or TRBV12-4 with TRBJ1-2; TRBD1 agrees at 9 bases. This CDR3 spans 14 amino acids. The junction had 6 bases not matched to a gene; V was cut back by 5 bases and J by 5 bases. The CDR3 coding sequence is TGTGCCAGCAGTAATCAGGGACAGGGATATGGCTACACCTTC. Translating it yields CASSNQGQGYGYTF.